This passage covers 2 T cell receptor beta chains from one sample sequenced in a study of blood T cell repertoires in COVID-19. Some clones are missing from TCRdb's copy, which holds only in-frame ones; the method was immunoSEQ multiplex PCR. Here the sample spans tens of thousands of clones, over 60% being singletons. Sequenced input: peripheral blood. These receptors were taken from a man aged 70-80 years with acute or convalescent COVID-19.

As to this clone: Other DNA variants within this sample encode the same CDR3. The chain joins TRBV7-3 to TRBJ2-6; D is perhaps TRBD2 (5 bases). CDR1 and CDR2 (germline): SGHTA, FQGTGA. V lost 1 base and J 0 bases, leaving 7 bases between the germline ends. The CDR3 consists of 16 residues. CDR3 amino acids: CASSLSAGSGANVLTF. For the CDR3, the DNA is TGTGCCAGCAGCTTAAGCGCGGGCTCTGGGGCCAACGTCCTGACTTTC. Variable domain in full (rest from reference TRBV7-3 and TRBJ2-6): GAGVSQTPSNKVTEKGKYVELRCDPISGHTALYWYRQSLGQGPEFLIYFQGTGAADDSGLPNDRFFAVRPEGSVSTLKIQRTERGDSAVYLCASSLSAGSGANVLTFGAGSRLTVL.

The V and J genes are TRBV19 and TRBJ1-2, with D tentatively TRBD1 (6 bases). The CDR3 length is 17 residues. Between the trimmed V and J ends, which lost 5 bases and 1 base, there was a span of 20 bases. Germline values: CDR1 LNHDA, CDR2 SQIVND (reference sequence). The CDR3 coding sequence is TGTGCCAGTAGTCAAGGCTATTGGACAGAAATTAACTATGGCTACACCTTC. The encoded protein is CASSQGYWTEINYGYTF.